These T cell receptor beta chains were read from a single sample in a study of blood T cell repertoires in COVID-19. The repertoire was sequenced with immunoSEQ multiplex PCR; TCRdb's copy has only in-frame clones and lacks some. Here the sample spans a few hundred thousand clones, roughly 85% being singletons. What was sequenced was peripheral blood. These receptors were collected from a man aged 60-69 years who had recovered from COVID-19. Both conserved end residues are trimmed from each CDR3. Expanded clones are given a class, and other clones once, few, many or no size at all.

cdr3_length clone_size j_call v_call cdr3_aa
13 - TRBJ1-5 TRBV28 ASSLWSQGGQPQH
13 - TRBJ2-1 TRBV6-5 ASSYEGGGPNEQF
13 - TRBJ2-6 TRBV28 ASSRDRTGANVLT
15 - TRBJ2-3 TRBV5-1 ASSFKRTSGDTDTQY
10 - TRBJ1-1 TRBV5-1 ASSLVTGEAF
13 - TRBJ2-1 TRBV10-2 ASSPTSGRASEQF
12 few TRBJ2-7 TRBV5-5 ASSLAPTGLEQY
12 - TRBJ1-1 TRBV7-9 ASSPWRGTTEAF
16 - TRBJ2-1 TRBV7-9 ASSIGTSGERPYNEQF
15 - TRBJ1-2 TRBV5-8 ASSFTGTGGILRGYT
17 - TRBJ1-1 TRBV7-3 ASSPVPVRQGGDGTEAF
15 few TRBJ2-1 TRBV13 ASSSSSRGGRGNEQF
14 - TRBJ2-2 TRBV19 ASSIRAGGPGGELF
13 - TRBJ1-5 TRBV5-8 ASSFRGGGGQPQH
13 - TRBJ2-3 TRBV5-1 ASRMDQGRSDTQY
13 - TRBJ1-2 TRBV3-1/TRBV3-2 ASSQVTRGDYGYT
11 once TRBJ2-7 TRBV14 ASRTTTSLEQY
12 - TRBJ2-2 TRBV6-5 ASRASGSTGELF
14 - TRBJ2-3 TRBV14 ASSPRLAGYTDTQY
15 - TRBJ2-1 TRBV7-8 ASSPRGVAGTYNEQF
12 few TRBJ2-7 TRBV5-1 ASSIGTGLWEQY
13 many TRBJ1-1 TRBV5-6 ASSLDRGPLLRAF
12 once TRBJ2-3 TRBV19 ASSINRRTDTQY
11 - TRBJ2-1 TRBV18 ASSSTGRDEQF
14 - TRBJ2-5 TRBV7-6 ASSLALAGGQETQY
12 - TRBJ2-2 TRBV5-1 ASSLRLNTGELF
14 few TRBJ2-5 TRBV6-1 ASTERQRSSQETQY
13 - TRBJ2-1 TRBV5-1 ASSLAVAVYNEQF
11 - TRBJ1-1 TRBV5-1 ASSLRGGSEAF
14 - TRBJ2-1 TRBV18 ASSLHPTSGSDEQF
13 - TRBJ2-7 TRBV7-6 ASSLAKGGGGEQY
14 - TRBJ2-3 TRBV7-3 ASSLRGVGRTDTQY
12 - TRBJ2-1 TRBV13 ASSLNRQGNEQF
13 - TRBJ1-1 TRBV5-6 ASSIRTVRLSLAF
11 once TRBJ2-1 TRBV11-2 ASSSGSADEQF
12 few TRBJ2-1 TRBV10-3 AIGERGGINEQF
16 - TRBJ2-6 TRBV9 ASSAWTGAPSGANVLT
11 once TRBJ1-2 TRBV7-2 ASGQWTGDGYT
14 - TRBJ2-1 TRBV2 ASSEFRRLSYNEQF
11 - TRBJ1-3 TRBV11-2 ASSPFFGNTIY
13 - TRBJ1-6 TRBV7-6 ASSQDTQMVLPLH
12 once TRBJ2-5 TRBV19 ASSQREGTETQY
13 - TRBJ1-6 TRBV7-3 ASSPTGGGYSPLH
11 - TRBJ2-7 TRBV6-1 ASSSQGAYEQY
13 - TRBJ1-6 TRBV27 ASRSRGSYNSPLH
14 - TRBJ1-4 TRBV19 ASSSRQATTNEKLF